What follows is one T cell receptor (beta chain) and its context. Sequencing was performed with immunoSEQ multiplex PCR; in TCRdb, only in-frame clones are kept and a portion is missing. The table includes 330,000 or so clones, roughly 86% detected once. The germline V gene has CDR1 SEHNR and CDR2 FQNEAQ (reference sequence). V lost 3 bases and J 6 bases, leaving 10 bases between the germline ends. This CDR3 is 13 amino acids long. The data belong to a study of blood T cell repertoires in COVID-19. Material for sequencing was peripheral blood. This receptor was taken from a man aged 25 to 45 with COVID-19, enrolled during active disease. The chain is built from TRBV7-9 and TRBJ2-3, with D hard to call. CDR3 DNA sequence: TGTGCCAGCAGCTTCTCAATTGAGGATACGCAGTATTTT. It translates to CASSFSIEDTQYF. The full variable domain, completed using reference TRBV7-9 and TRBJ2-3, is DTGVSQNPRHKITKRGQNVTFRCDPISEHNRLYWYRQTLGQGPEFLTYFQNEAQLEKSRLLSDRFSAERPKGSFSTLEIQRTEQGDSAMYLCASSFSIEDTQYFGPGTRLTVL.